This T cell receptor beta chain derives from a study of graft-versus-host responses after intestinal transplantation. Background on the study: Every recipient had anti-thymocyte globulin induction and about three years of tacrolimus plus steroids. Study-level results: Allografts carried high graft-versus-host to host-versus-graft clonal ratios in patients having graft-donor T cell macrochimerism.

Labeling with CFSE marked about 200,000 responder cells, which were plated with about 200,000 irradiated, violet-dye-labeled stimulator cells. By share, this clone counts as large. Here immunoSEQ multiplex PCR was the method, and the copy in TCRdb shows in-frame clones only, minus some. The table records about 1,800 clones, 38% of them present only once. Germline V gene lookup returns CDR1 MDHEN and CDR2 SYDVKM. V lost 3 bases, J lost 4 bases, and 9 bases lay in between. The CDR3 spans 13 residues. Material: alloreactive CD8+ T cells from a mixed lymphocyte reaction culture, obtained before transplantation. Subset defined: CFSE-low proliferating T cells sorted from roughly six-day pre-transplant mixed lymphocyte reaction (GvH or HvG direction). This TCR was sampled from a human patient who was an organ donor for intestinal transplantation. The chain combines TRBV28 with TRBJ1-1; a possible D gene is TRBD1 (5 bases). CDR3 loop: CASSFRGLTEAFF. In DNA form, the CDR3 reads TGTGCCAGCAGTTTTAGGGGACTCACTGAAGCTTTCTTT.